The present TCR beta chain was sequenced within a study of OX40 agonist ivuxolimab in advanced cancers. Looking at the study overall: A history of anti-PD-1, anti-PD-L1 or anti-CTLA-4 therapy was acceptable, and more than 30% had some.

Profiled with immunoSEQ multiplex PCR; TCRdb holds only in-frame clones, not every one. The sample holds about 21,000 clones, around 87% seen once. From germline, CDR1 is SGHAT and CDR2 FQNNGV. CDR3 length: 11 amino acids. With 5 bases removed from V and 8 bases from J, the gap between germline ends came to 9 bases. A note on this clone: Its antigen is not identified.

General observations from the study: Certain nonresponders likewise exhibited a low normalized T-cell clonal expansion. There was clonal expansion of CD4+ and CD8+ blood T cells by week 6 at 0.1 to 3.0 mg/kg. Clonal expansion was among the lowest in partial responders at 0.1-3.0 mg/kg, especially CD8+.

This chain joins TRBV11-2 and TRBJ1-1; no clear D. This sequence was found in an adult with an advanced solid tumor such as melanoma, head and neck, liver or kidney cancer. Material: CD4+ or CD8+ T cells sorted from blood, obtained in a trial of the OX40 agonist ivuxolimab. In DNA form, the CDR3 reads TGTGCCAGCAGCGAGACGGTGGAAGCTTTCTTT. Residues: CASSETVEAFF.